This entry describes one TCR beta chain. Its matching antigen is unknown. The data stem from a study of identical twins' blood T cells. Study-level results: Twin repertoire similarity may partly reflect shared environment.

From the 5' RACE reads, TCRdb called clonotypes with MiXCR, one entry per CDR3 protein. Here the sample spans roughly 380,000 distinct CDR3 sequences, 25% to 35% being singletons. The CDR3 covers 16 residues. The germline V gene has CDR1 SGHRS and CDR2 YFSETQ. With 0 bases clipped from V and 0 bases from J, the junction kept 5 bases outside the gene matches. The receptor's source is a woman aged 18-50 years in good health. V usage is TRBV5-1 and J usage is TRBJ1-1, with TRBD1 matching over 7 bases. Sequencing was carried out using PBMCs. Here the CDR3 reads CASSLGLGQMNTEAFF. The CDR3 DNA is TGCGCCAGCAGCTTGGGCCTGGGACAGATGAACACTGAAGCTTTCTTT.